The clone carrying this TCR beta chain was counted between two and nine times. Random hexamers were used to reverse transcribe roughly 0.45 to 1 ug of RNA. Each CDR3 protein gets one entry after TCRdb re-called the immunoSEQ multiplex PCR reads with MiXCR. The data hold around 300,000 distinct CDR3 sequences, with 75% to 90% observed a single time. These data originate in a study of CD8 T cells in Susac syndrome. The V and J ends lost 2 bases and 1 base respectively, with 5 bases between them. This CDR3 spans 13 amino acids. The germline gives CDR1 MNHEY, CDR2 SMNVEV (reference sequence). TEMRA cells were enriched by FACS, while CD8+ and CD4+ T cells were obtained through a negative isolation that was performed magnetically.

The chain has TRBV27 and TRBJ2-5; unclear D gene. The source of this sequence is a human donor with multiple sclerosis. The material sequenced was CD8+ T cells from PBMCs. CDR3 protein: CASSLGSQETQYF. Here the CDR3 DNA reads TGTGCCAGCAGTTTAGGCAGCCAAGAGACCCAGTACTTC.